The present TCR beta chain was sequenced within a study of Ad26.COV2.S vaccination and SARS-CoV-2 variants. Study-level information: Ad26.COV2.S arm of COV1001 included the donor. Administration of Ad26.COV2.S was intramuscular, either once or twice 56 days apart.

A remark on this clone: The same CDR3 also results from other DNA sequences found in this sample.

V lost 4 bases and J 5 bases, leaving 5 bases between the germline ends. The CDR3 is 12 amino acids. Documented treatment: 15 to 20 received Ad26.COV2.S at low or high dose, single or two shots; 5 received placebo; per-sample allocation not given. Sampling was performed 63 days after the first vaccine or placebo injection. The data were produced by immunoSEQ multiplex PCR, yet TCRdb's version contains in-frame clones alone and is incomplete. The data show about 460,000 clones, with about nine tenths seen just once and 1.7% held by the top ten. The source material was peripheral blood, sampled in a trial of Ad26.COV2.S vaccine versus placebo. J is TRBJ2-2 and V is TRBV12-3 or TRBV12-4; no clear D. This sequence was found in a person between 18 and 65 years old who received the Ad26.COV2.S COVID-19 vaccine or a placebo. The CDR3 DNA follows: TGTGCCAGCAGTTCATCTACCGGGGAGCTGTTTTTT. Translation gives CASSSSTGELFF.